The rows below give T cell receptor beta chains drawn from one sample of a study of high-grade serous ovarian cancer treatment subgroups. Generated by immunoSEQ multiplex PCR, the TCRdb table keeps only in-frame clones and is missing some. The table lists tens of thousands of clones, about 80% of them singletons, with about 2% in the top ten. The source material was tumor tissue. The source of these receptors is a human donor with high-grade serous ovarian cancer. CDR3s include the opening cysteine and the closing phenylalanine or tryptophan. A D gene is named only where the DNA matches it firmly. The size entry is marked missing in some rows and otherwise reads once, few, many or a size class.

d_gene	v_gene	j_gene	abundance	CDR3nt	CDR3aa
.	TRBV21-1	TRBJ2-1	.	TGTGCCAGCGAGACTAGCGGGAGACTTGTAAATGAGCAGTTCTTC	CASETSGRLVNEQFF
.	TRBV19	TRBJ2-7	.	TGTGCCAGTAGTGGCGGCCTATCCCACGAGCAGTACTTC	CASSGGLSHEQYF
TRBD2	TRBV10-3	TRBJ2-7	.	TGTGCCACCCTATCCGGGACTAGCGGGAGGTCGGGGATATACGAGCAGTACTTC	CATLSGTSGRSGIYEQYF
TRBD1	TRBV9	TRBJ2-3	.	TGTGCCAGCAGCTCATGGACAGGGGGTTTTACAGATACGCAGTATTTT	CASSSWTGGFTDTQYF
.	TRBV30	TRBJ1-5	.	TGTGCCTGGAGCCTCTATACTTATCAGCCCCAGCATTTT	CAWSLYTYQPQHF
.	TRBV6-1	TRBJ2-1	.	TGTGCCAGCACCTTAGCAGCTTCAACCTACAATGAGCAGTTCTTC	CASTLAASTYNEQFF
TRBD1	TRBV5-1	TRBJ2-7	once	TGCGCCAGCAGCTTGGCCGAGACAGGGGGCCGCGGCGAGCAGTACTTC	CASSLAETGGRGEQYF
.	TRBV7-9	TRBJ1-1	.	TGTGCCAGCAGCCCGACTGAGAACACTGAAGCTTTCTTT	CASSPTENTEAFF
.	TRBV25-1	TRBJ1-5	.	TGTGCCAGCAGTGAAGGACGAGCGCAGCCCCAGCATTTT	CASSEGRAQPQHF
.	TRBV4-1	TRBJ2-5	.	TGCGCCAGCAGCCAAGCCGTGGGCGGGACCCAGTACTTC	CASSQAVGGTQYF
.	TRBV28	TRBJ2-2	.	TGTGCCAGCAATTTTGGGAGACATACGAACACCGGGGAGCTGTTTTTT	CASNFGRHTNTGELFF
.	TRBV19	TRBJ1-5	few	TGTGCCAGTAGTATTAGTCTTAATCAGCCCCAGCATTTT	CASSISLNQPQHF
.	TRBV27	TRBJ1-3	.	TGTGCCAGCAGTTTGAGGCAGGGCCGCTCCATATATTTT	CASSLRQGRSIYF
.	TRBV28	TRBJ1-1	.	TGTGCCAGCAGTTTAAATGTCGACAGGCCCGGTGAAGCTTTCTTT	CASSLNVDRPGEAFF
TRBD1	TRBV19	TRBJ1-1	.	TGTGCCAGTAGTAAGGGCAGGGGGTGGGGCACTGAAGCTTTCTTT	CASSKGRGWGTEAFF
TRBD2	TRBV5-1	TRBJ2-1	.	TGCGCCAGCAGGAAGCGGGAGCATGTTAATGAGCAGTTCTTC	CASRKREHVNEQFF
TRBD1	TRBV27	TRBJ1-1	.	TGTGCCAGCAGTCCACAGGGGGGCATGAACACTGAAGCTTTCTTT	CASSPQGGMNTEAFF
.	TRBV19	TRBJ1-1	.	TGTGCCAGTAGTATATCTGGGCCCATGAACACTGAAGCTTTCTTT	CASSISGPMNTEAFF
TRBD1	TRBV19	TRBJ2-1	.	TGTGCCAGTAGCCAAGGGGACAGTTACAATGAGCAGTTCTTC	CASSQGDSYNEQFF
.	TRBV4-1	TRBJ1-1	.	TGCGCCAGCAGCCTTGATTCCCTATCCATCGTTAAACAAGGCAGGGTAACTGAAGCTTTCTTT	CASSLDSLSIVKQGRVTEAFF
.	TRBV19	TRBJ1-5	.	TGTGCCAGTAGTCTCATAAGTGGCAATCAGCCCCAGCATTTT	CASSLISGNQPQHF
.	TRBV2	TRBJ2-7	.	TGTGCCAGCAGTAAGGGCCCCCCTAGCTACGAGCAGTACTTC	CASSKGPPSYEQYF
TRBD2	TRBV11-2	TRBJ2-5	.	TGTGCCAGCAGCTCGGGACTACAAGAGACCCAGTACTTC	CASSSGLQETQYF
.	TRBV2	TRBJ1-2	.	TGTGCCAGCACCCTACTAGGGCAGGCTGCGGCTTATGGCTACACCTTC	CASTLLGQAAAYGYTF
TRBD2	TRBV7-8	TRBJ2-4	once	TGTGCCAGCAGCTCGGGACTAGCGGGGATGACAGCCAAAAACATTCAGTACTTC	CASSSGLAGMTAKNIQYF
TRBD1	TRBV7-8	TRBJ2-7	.	TGTGCCAGCAGCTTAAGAGTGACAGGGGGTTACGAGCAGTACTTC	CASSLRVTGGYEQYF
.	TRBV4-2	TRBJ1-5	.	TGTGCCAGCACTCGTGGGGGCGAGCCTAATCAGCCCCAGCATTTT	CASTRGGEPNQPQHF
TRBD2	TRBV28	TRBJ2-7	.	TGTGCCAGCCGAAAAGCGGGACCGAGATACGAGCAGTACTTC	CASRKAGPRYEQYF
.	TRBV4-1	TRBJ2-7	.	TGCGCCAGCAGCCATCCCTCATCGATCCCTAATGCCGACGAGCAGTACTTC	CASSHPSSIPNADEQYF
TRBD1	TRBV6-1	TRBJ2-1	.	TGTGCCAGCAGAGCAGGGGGTTCAGGAGACAATGAGCAGTTCTTC	CASRAGGSGDNEQFF
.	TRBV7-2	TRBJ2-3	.	TGTGCCAGCAGCTTAGCCGGCGGCTCAGATACGCAGTATTTT	CASSLAGGSDTQYF
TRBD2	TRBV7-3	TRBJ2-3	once	TGTGCCAGCAGCTCCATAGCGGGAGGCACATCAGATACGCAGTATTTT	CASSSIAGGTSDTQYF
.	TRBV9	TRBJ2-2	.	TGTGCCAGCAGCCCGAATGGGGGGGAGCTGTTTTTT	CASSPNGGELFF
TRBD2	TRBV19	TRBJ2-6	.	TGTGCCTCTTCCGAAGCGGGAGGTTACTCTGGGGCCAACGTCCTGACTTTC	CASSEAGGYSGANVLTF
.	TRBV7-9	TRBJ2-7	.	TGTGCCAGCAGCTTAGTGGGCAATACCTACGAGCAGTACTTC	CASSLVGNTYEQYF
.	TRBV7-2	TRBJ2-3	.	TGTGCCAGCAGCGCCCCGGCGATAGGGGACTTGGATACGCAGTATTTT	CASSAPAIGDLDTQYF
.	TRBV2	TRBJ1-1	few	TGTGCCAGCGGGGGACCGGTGAACACTGAAGCTTTCTTT	CASGGPVNTEAFF
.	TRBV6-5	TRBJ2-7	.	TGTGCCAGCACCTCAGGTGGGGGCGGATCCTACGAGCAGTACTTC	CASTSGGGGSYEQYF
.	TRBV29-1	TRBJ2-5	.	TGCAGCATTCGACAGGATCAAGAGACCCAGTACTTC	CSIRQDQETQYF
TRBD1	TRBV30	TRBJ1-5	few	TGTGCCTGGAGGGCGACAGGGTCGGGTCAGCCCCAGCATTTT	CAWRATGSGQPQHF
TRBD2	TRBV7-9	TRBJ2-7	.	TGTGCCAGCAGCCCGAGTGCAGGGAGGGGACACGAGCAGTACTTC	CASSPSAGRGHEQYF
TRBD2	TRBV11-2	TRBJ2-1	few	TGTGCCAGCAGGAGACTAGCGCTCTACAATGAGCAGTTCTTC	CASRRLALYNEQFF
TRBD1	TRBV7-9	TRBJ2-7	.	TGTGCCAGCAGCCATAGGGACAGGGCCTACGAGCAGTACTTC	CASSHRDRAYEQYF
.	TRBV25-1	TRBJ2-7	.	TGTGCCACCAGTGGGGGGACAGACTACGAGCAGTACTTC	CATSGGTDYEQYF
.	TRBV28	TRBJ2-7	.	TGTGCCAGCAGCCCAAGACCCCAGGGCGGAAAGATATCCTACGAGCAGTACTTC	CASSPRPQGGKISYEQYF
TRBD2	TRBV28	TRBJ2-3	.	TGTGCCAGCAAGTCGAGACGGGAGGGCCGTCCAGATACGCAGTATTTT	CASKSRREGRPDTQYF
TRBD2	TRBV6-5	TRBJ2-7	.	TGTGCCAGCAGTCCATGGACTAGCGCTACCTACGAGCAGTACTTC	CASSPWTSATYEQYF
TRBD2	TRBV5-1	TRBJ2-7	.	TGCGCCAGCAGCAGGACTAGCGGGAGGGCATCGTACGAGCAGTACTTC	CASSRTSGRASYEQYF
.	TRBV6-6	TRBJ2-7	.	TGTGCCAGCAGTGCCCCACGGGTCGGGGTGATGTACGAGCAGTACTTC	CASSAPRVGVMYEQYF
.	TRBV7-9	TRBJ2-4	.	TGTGCCAGCAGCTTTGGGGGACCGCTAGCCAAAAACATTCAGTACTTC	CASSFGGPLAKNIQYF
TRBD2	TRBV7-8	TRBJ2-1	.	TGTGCCAGCAGCGACTCACTAGCGGGGGGCAATGAGCAGTTCTTC	CASSDSLAGGNEQFF
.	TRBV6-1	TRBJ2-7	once	TGTGCCAGCAGTGAAATGGCAAACGAGCAGTACTTC	CASSEMANEQYF
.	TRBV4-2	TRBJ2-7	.	TGTGCCAGCAGCCAGGGAGACTCTTACGAGCAGTACTTC	CASSQGDSYEQYF
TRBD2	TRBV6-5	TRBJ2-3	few	TGTGCCAGCAGTCGGACTAGCGGGAGTGATACGCAGTATTTT	CASSRTSGSDTQYF
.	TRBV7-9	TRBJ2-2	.	TGTGCCAGCAGCTTATCGAGGACAAACACCGGGGAGCTGTTTTTT	CASSLSRTNTGELFF
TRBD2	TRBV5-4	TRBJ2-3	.	TGTGCCAGCAGCTCCCTTGCGGGAGCCACAGATACGCAGTATTTT	CASSSLAGATDTQYF